These 18 T cell receptor beta chains came from one sample sequenced in a study of blood T cells in healthy people across ages. A J-beta primer mix and a sample-barcoded 5' primer were used in a second PCR of roughly 6 to 12 cycles. In TCRdb, the 5' RACE reads were re-called with MiXCR into one record per CDR3 protein. The table shows 650,000 to 1,000,000 distinct CDR3 sequences, with 35% to 40% occurring only once. The material sequenced was blood. These receptors were obtained from a man aged 18 to 29 in good health.

This clonotype was observed at least ten times. The chain links TRBV27 to TRBJ2-7; either TRBD1 or TRBD2 may supply D (5 bases each). The germline V gene has CDR1 MNHEY and CDR2 SMNVEV (reference sequence). Trimming cost V 6 bases and J 0 bases, with 12 bases left between them. The CDR3 is 14 amino acids. CDR3 loop: CASSMSGTSYEQYF. The CDR3 DNA follows: TGTGCCAGCAGCATGTCCGGGACCTCCTACGAGCAGTACTTC.

The sample holds a few counts of this clonotype. The rearrangement links TRBV24-1 to TRBJ2-5; D not resolved. V was cut by 2 bases and J by 2 bases, with 11 bases left in between. Per germline, CDR1 KGHDR and CDR2 SFDVKD. The CDR3 sequence is 15 residues long. CDR3 loop: CATSDYNTNQETQYF. Here the CDR3 DNA reads TGTGCCACCAGTGATTACAACACAAATCAAGAGACCCAGTACTTC.

This clonotype was detected only a few times. The chain recombines TRBV20-1 with TRBJ2-2; D is perhaps TRBD1 or TRBD2 (6 bases each). Germline CDR1 and CDR2: DFQATT and SNEGSKA (reference sequence). The V gene lost 5 bases and the J gene lost 1 base, with 17 bases spanning the gap. CDR3 length: 16 amino acids. Here the CDR3 reads CSAPSLGGGNTGELFF. For the CDR3, the DNA is TGCAGTGCTCCTAGTCTAGGAGGGGGGAACACCGGGGAGCTGTTTTTT.

This rearrangement joins TRBV30 to TRBJ1-1; D is ambiguous. Trimming shortened V by 0 bases and J by 5 bases, and 13 bases separated the two germline ends. The CDR3 loop spans 14 amino acids. Germline CDR1 and CDR2: GTSNPN and SVGIG (reference sequence). Here the CDR3 DNA reads TGTGCCTGGAGTGTACTGGAGGGTCAGACTGAAGCTTTCTTT. Translated: CAWSVLEGQTEAFF.

This clonotype was found a few times. V is TRBV6-2 or TRBV6-3 and J is TRBJ2-1, with D unclear. CDR1 MNHEY and CDR2 SVGEGT come from the germline V gene. The CDR3 contains 16 residues. The ends were cut back, 6 bases at V and 4 bases at J, with 19 bases in the middle. The chain's CDR3 is CASSPLKGKDYNEQFF. Written as DNA, the CDR3 is TGTGCCAGCAGCCCCTTGAAGGGCAAGGATTACAATGAGCAGTTCTTC.

The chain links TRBV6-1 to TRBJ2-4, with a weak D call TRBD1 (6 bases). The J call is doubtful: the DNA matches TRBJ2-7 better. Germline V gene data show CDR1 as MNHNS and CDR2 as SASEGT. This CDR3 has 13 residues. The CDR3 bases are TGTGCCAGCAGTGAACCACAGGGCTACGAGCAGTACTTC. This codes for CASSEPQGYEQYF.

This clonotype has more than one count but fewer than ten. The chain combines TRBV12-3 or TRBV12-4 with TRBJ1-5; tentatively, D is TRBD1 (5 bases). V dropped 1 base and J dropped 0 bases, with 10 bases sitting between them. This CDR3 region has 16 residues. In DNA form, the CDR3 reads TGTGCCAGCAGTTTAGACGACAGCCATAGCAATCAGCCCCAGCATTTT. It yields the protein CASSLDDSHSNQPQHF.

Points on this clonotype: This sequence may be a read error, since a much larger clone differs from it by one base. The J gene is TRBJ2-2, the V gene TRBV20-1; D might be TRBD2 (5 bases). Germline-derived CDR1 and CDR2 are DFQATT and SNEGSKA (reference sequence). The CDR3 has 12 amino acids. V was trimmed by 6 bases and J by 5 bases, leaving 10 bases between them. DNA for the CDR3: TGCAGTGCCCTTGGCGGGACCGGGGAGCTGTTTTTT. Protein: CSALGGTGELFF.

The V and J genes are TRBV6-2 or TRBV6-3 and TRBJ1-2; D is unresolved. Germline V gives CDR1 MNHEY, CDR2 SVGEGT. The CDR3 extends over 14 amino acids. V gave up 5 bases and J gave up 5 bases, with 15 bases separating them. CDR3 protein: CASSTFGLLYGYTF. In DNA, the CDR3 is TGTGCCAGCAGTACTTTCGGACTCCTGTATGGCTACACCTTC.

The chain is built from TRBV20-1 and TRBJ1-1; D gene uncertain. CDR1 and CDR2 (germline): DFQATT, SNEGSKA (reference sequence). The length of the CDR3 is 12 residues. Trimming removed 8 bases from V and 4 bases from J, with 14 bases in between. The CDR3 spells CSIRRFGTEAFF. CDR3 coding DNA: TGCAGTATACGGAGGTTCGGCACTGAAGCTTTCTTT.

V is TRBV12-3 or TRBV12-4 and J is TRBJ1-2, with unresolved D. The length of the CDR3 is 14 residues. V lost 3 bases and J 4 bases, leaving 12 bases between the germline ends. The CDR3 protein is CASSLRAGPYGYTF. The DNA for the CDR3 is TGTGCCAGCAGTTTGAGGGCAGGACCCTATGGCTACACCTTC.

This clonotype appeared a few times. The genes are TRBV19 and TRBJ2-1; 12 bases align to TRBD1. J gave up 5 bases and V 4 bases, and 9 bases lay outside the gene matches. CDR3 size: 17 residues. From germline, CDR1 is LNHDA and CDR2 SQIVND (reference sequence). The CDR3 DNA sequence: TGTGCCAGTAGTAGGGACAGGGGGCTCATATCCAACAATGAGCAGTTCTTC. Its protein product is CASSRDRGLISNNEQFF.

The chain has TRBV10-3 and TRBJ2-1; 7 nucleotides match TRBD1. The CDR3 has 13 residues. The junction had 6 bases not matched to a gene; V was cut back by 0 bases and J by 13 bases. Looked up from germline, CDR1 is ENHRY and CDR2 is SYGVKD. The CDR3 here is CAISESDRWTQFF. As DNA, the CDR3 is TGTGCCATCAGTGAGTCGGACAGGTGGACCCAGTTCTTC.

This rearrangement joins TRBV4-1 to TRBJ1-4, with D hard to call. The CDR3 is made up of 16 amino acids. Per the germline V gene, CDR1 is MGHRA and CDR2 is YSYEKL. V was pared by 4 bases and J by 4 bases, with 16 bases between. CDR3 sequence reads: CASSPTRGGGNEKLFF. DNA of the CDR3: TGCGCCAGCAGCCCAACACGGGGAGGCGGTAATGAAAAACTGTTTTTT.

The chain carries TRBV5-1 and TRBJ1-1, with 7 bases matching TRBD1. Per germline, CDR1 SGHRS and CDR2 YFSETQ. After removal of 2 bases from V and 0 bases from J, the junction contained 7 bases not matched to a gene. The CDR3 has 16 residues. In DNA form, the CDR3 reads TGCGCCAGCAGCTTACTACAGGGGACCTTGAACACTGAAGCTTTCTTT. It is translated as CASSLLQGTLNTEAFF.

In its sample, this clonotype was seen many times. The chain employs TRBV20-1 and TRBJ1-1; a weak D match, TRBD1 (5 bases). The germline V and J ends were trimmed by 6 bases and 0 bases, with 11 bases remaining between them. CDR3 length equals 13 residues. Germline V gene lookup returns CDR1 DFQATT and CDR2 SNEGSKA (reference sequence). The chain's CDR3 is CSARGTLNTEAFF. CDR3 nucleotides: TGCAGTGCGCGCGGGACTTTGAACACTGAAGCTTTCTTT.

The sample holds a few counts of this clonotype. The gene calls are TRBV6-4 and TRBJ1-1; D unresolved. Germline V CDR1 and CDR2: MRHNA, SNTAGT. This CDR3 has 13 residues. Trimming took 3 bases from V and 1 from J, leaving 6 bases between them. CDR3 coding DNA: TGTGCCAGCAGTGAGGGGAAGAACACTGAAGCTTTCTTT. This encodes CASSEGKNTEAFF.

This clonotype was counted only a few times. The chain has TRBV6-2 or TRBV6-3 and TRBJ2-7; D is ambiguous. The CDR3 extends over 14 amino acids. Germline V gene data show CDR1 as MNHEY and CDR2 as SVGEGT. The ends were cut back, 0 bases at V and 3 bases at J, with 9 bases in the middle. The DNA of the CDR3 is TGTGCCAGCAGTTACTCGGGCCCCTTCTACGAGCAGTACTTC. Protein product: CASSYSGPFYEQYF.